These 26 T cell receptor beta chains came from one sample sequenced in a study of blood T cell repertoires in COVID-19. Clones were read by immunoSEQ multiplex PCR, and TCRdb kept only the in-frame ones, dropping some. The sample carries around 150,000 clones, roughly 80% recorded once. Specimen: peripheral blood. The receptors come from a man aged 45-65 years with acute or convalescent COVID-19.

The V gene is TRBV5-1, the J gene TRBJ2-1; D perhaps matches TRBD1 (5 bases). Trimming removed 5 bases at V and 5 bases at J, with 8 bases between. The germline V gene has CDR1 SGHRS and CDR2 YFSETQ. CDR3 length equals 12 residues. In DNA, the CDR3 is TGCGCCAGCAGAAAGGACAACAATGAGCAGTTCTTC. It encodes CASRKDNNEQFF.

J is TRBJ1-4 and V is TRBV30, with a tentative D call TRBD1 (5 bases). The germline gives CDR1 GTSNPN, CDR2 SVGIG (reference sequence). Deletions cut 0 bases from V and 6 bases from J, with 11 bases between. The CDR3 has 14 residues. DNA of the CDR3: TGTGCCTGGAGTGTAGCCAGGGTCGATGAAAAACTGTTTTTT. Protein: CAWSVARVDEKLFF.

The CDR3 bases are TGTGCCAGCAGTGCGACAGGGGGCGCAGAGCGCACCTTC. This translates into CASSATGGAERTF. This rearrangement joins TRBV6-6 to TRBJ1-2; 10 bases are shared with TRBD1. The CDR3 contains 13 residues. Germline CDR1 MNHNY, CDR2 SVGAGI (reference sequence). V lost 5 bases and J lost 13; bases outside the gene matches: 10.

The V gene is TRBV29-1, the J gene TRBJ1-1, with TRBD1 matching 8 bases. J gave up 5 bases and V 7 bases, and 12 bases lay outside the gene matches. CDR3 length: 14 amino acids. Germline V CDR1 and CDR2: SQVTM, ANQGSEA. Here the CDR3 reads CSGTGGQGKTEAFF. The CDR3 DNA follows: TGCAGCGGAACCGGTGGACAGGGTAAGACTGAAGCTTTCTTT. The variable domain in full, with the rest retrieved from reference TRBV29-1 and TRBJ1-1, is SAVISQKPSRDICQRGTSLTIQCQVDSQVTMMFWYRQQPGQSLTLIATANQGSEATYESGFVIDKFPISRPNLTFSTLTVSNMSPEDSSIYLCSGTGGQGKTEAFFGQGTRLTVV.

V and J are TRBV30 and TRBJ2-5, with 8 bases identical to TRBD2. V shed 4 bases and J 1 base; nucleotides not matched to a gene: 5. Germline assignment: CDR1 GTSNPN and CDR2 SVGIG (reference sequence). The CDR3 length is 14 residues. The CDR3 bases are TGTGCCTGGAACTTAGCGGGGCCCCAAGAGACCCAGTACTTC. It encodes CAWNLAGPQETQYF.

This rearrangement joins TRBV19 to TRBJ1-2, with 8 bases that match TRBD1. The length of the CDR3 is 14 residues. Germline loops: CDR1 LNHDA, CDR2 SQIVND (reference sequence). Germline trimming cut 2 bases from V and 4 bases from J; bases unmatched to any gene: 3. The CDR3 here is CASSIPGGVYGYTF. CDR3 sequence (DNA): TGTGCCAGTAGTATACCAGGGGGCGTCTATGGCTACACCTTC.

The V and J genes are TRBV12-5 and TRBJ1-3; 7 nucleotides agree with TRBD1. This CDR3 region has 16 residues. The V and J ends lost 5 bases and 0 bases, in that order; junction bases with no gene match: 7. CDR1 is LGHNT and CDR2 is FRNRAP in the germline V gene. CDR3 loop: CASGRPGQLSGNTIYF. Here the CDR3 DNA reads TGTGCTAGTGGTCGACCGGGACAGCTCTCTGGAAACACCATATATTTT.

This clone has only a few counts. This chain links TRBV19 with TRBJ1-6; maybe TRBD1 (6 bases). Germline V gene sequence: CDR1 LNHDA, CDR2 SQIVND (reference sequence). The V and J ends lost 5 bases and 7 bases respectively, with 12 bases between them. The CDR3 covers 14 residues. CDR3 in amino acids: CASSQGTKNSPLHF. Here the CDR3 DNA reads TGTGCCAGTAGTCAGGGGACAAAAAATTCACCCCTCCACTTT. The variable domain in full, completed from reference TRBV19 and TRBJ1-6, reads DGGITQSPKYLFRKEGQNVTLSCEQNLNHDAMYWYRQDPGQGLRLIYYSQIVNDFQKGDIAEGYSVSREKKESFPLTVTSAQKNPTAFYLCASSQGTKNSPLHFGNGTRLTVT.

This chain uses TRBV6-4 with TRBJ1-5, with a possible D match to TRBD1 (5 bases). Germline lookup yields CDR1 MRHNA and CDR2 SNTAGT. The length of the CDR3 is 16 residues. Trimming pared 0 bases from V and 0 bases from J, leaving 9 bases between. The CDR3 here is CASSDSTEYSNQPQHF. The CDR3 DNA reads as TGTGCCAGCAGTGACTCGACAGAGTATAGCAATCAGCCCCAGCATTTT.

The gene calls are TRBV6-5 and TRBJ1-3, with unresolved D. V was trimmed by 7 bases and J by 2 bases, leaving 6 bases between them. The CDR3 is made up of 12 amino acids. Per germline, CDR1 MNHEY and CDR2 SVGAGI. The CDR3 sequence is CASNIAGNTIYF. The CDR3 DNA follows: TGTGCCAGCAATATAGCTGGAAACACCATATATTTT.

The chain joins TRBV29-1 to TRBJ1-4; no clear D. Trimming pared 5 bases from V and 7 bases from J, leaving 17 bases between. The CDR3 consists of 14 residues. Germline lookup yields CDR1 SQVTM and CDR2 ANQGSEA. The CDR3 is CSVSIGLPGEKLFF. In DNA, the CDR3 is TGCAGCGTTAGTATAGGACTTCCAGGTGAAAAACTGTTTTTT.

The genes are TRBV18 and TRBJ2-7; D might be TRBD2 (6 bases). V gave up 2 bases and J gave up 0 bases, with 11 bases separating them. From germline, CDR1 is KGHSH and CDR2 LQKENI. The CDR3 runs to 15 residues. The CDR3 DNA sequence: TGTGCCAGCTCACCATACGGGGGTTCCTCCTACGAGCAGTACTTC. This translates into CASSPYGGSSYEQYF. The full variable domain, its missing parts supplied by reference TRBV18 and TRBJ2-7, is NAGVMQNPRHLVRRRGQEARLRCSPMKGHSHVYWYRQLPEEGLKFMVYLQKENIIDESGMPKERFSAEFPKEGPSILRIQQVVRGDSAAYFCASSPYGGSSYEQYFGPGTRLTVT.

The chain joins TRBV29-1 to TRBJ2-3; D is undetermined. V was pared by 3 bases and J by 3 bases, with 7 bases between. The CDR3 totals 12 residues. Looked up from germline, CDR1 is SQVTM and CDR2 is ANQGSEA. The CDR3 DNA reads TGCAGCGTTGAGGCCAGAACAGATACGCAGTATTTT. As protein: CSVEARTDTQYF.

V is TRBV24-1 and J is TRBJ2-2; 7 nucleotides agree with TRBD1. The ends lost 0 bases at V and 2 bases at J; junction bases unmatched: 2. This CDR3 comprises 16 residues. Per the germline V gene, CDR1 is KGHDR and CDR2 is SFDVKD. CDR3 region: CATSDLRQGNTGELFF. The CDR3 coding sequence is TGTGCCACCAGTGATTTGCGACAGGGAAACACCGGGGAGCTGTTTTTT.

This rearrangement joins TRBV6-5 to TRBJ2-7; TRBD2 is a possible D gene (5 bases). V dropped 6 bases and J dropped 5 bases, with 14 bases sitting between them. The germline V gene has CDR1 MNHEY and CDR2 SVGAGI. The CDR3 is 13 amino acids. The DNA of the CDR3 is TGTGCCAGCAGGGAGAGGGTTACCAACGAGCAGTACTTC. Translating gives CASRERVTNEQYF.

This chain connects TRBV6-5 to TRBJ1-1, with D possibly being TRBD1 (5 bases). Trimming took 2 bases from V and 1 from J, leaving 5 bases between them. This CDR3 region has 13 residues. Per germline, CDR1 MNHEY and CDR2 SVGAGI. The CDR3 spells CASSYGQNTEAFF. CDR3 in DNA: TGTGCCAGCAGTTACGGACAGAACACTGAAGCTTTCTTT.

V usage is TRBV29-1 and J usage is TRBJ2-3; D remains ambiguous. The germline V gene encodes CDR1 SQVTM and CDR2 ANQGSEA. V was trimmed by 5 bases and J by 3 bases, leaving 9 bases between them. The CDR3 loop spans 12 amino acids. The CDR3 region is CSVRLQTDTQYF. CDR3 coding DNA: TGCAGCGTTCGGTTGCAAACAGATACGCAGTATTTT.

V is TRBV5-1 and J is TRBJ2-3; TRBD2 matches 9 bases. Germline trimming cut 2 bases from V and 6 bases from J; bases unmatched to any gene: 10. Per germline, CDR1 SGHRS and CDR2 YFSETQ. The CDR3 loop spans 16 amino acids. The CDR3 sequence: CASSFVAGVVADTQYF. The CDR3 bases are TGCGCCAGCAGCTTCGTAGCGGGGGTGGTAGCGGATACGCAGTATTTT.

The J gene is TRBJ1-5, the V gene TRBV6-1, with TRBD1 identical over 9 bases. The CDR3 has 14 amino acids. CDR1 is MNHNS and CDR2 is SASEGT in the germline V gene. Unmatched junction bases numbered 6, after V lost 3 bases and J lost 9 bases. CDR3 sequence reads: CASSDGQGPRPQHF. As DNA, the CDR3 is TGTGCCAGCAGTGACGGACAGGGGCCTAGGCCCCAGCATTTT.

The V gene is TRBV12-5, the J gene TRBJ2-3, with 15 bases fitting TRBD2. CDR1 is LGHNT and CDR2 is FRNRAP in the germline V gene. Trimming removed 1 base from V and 5 bases from J; junction bases left unmatched: 4. The CDR3 totals 17 residues. In DNA form, the CDR3 reads TGTGCTAGTGGTTTGGGGACTAGCGGGGGGGCAGGAGATACGCAGTATTTT. It codes for CASGLGTSGGAGDTQYF.

This sequence joins TRBV11-2 and TRBJ1-1; 9 nucleotides agree with TRBD1. The CDR3 sequence is 16 residues long. Germline V gene sequence: CDR1 SGHAT, CDR2 FQNNGV. Unmatched junction bases numbered 9, after V lost 3 bases and J lost 4 bases. The CDR3 region has the DNA TGTGCCAGCAGCTTGGGTTTGACAGGGGGAATCACTGAAGCTTTCTTT. As protein: CASSLGLTGGITEAFF.

In nucleotides, the CDR3 is TGTGCCAGCAGCTTTCGGGGGGTTAACACCGGGGAGCTGTTTTTT. Translating gives CASSFRGVNTGELFF. The V and J genes are TRBV7-6 and TRBJ2-2; 7 bases map to TRBD2. The CDR3 runs 15 residues. Germline trimming cut 3 bases from V and 2 bases from J; bases unmatched to any gene: 3. The V gene's germline CDR1 is SGHVS and CDR2 FNYEAQ.

CDR3 residues: CASSPGTASSTDTQYF. CDR3 nucleotide sequence: TGTGCCAGCAGTCCCGGGACTGCATCTAGCACAGATACGCAGTATTTT. V and J are TRBV27 and TRBJ2-3; tentatively, D is TRBD2 (6 bases). CDR1 and CDR2 (germline): MNHEY, SMNVEV (reference sequence). The CDR3 length is 16 residues. V lost 5 bases to trimming and J lost 0 bases, with 15 bases between them.

The chain has TRBV19 and TRBJ1-6, with D possibly matching TRBD1 (6 bases). Per the germline V gene, CDR1 is LNHDA and CDR2 is SQIVND (reference sequence). Between the trimmed V and J ends, which lost 6 bases and 8 bases, there was a span of 14 bases. CDR3 length: 14 amino acids. As DNA, the CDR3 is TGTGCCAGTAGCCAGCAGGGGATGGATTCACCCCTCCACTTT. Translation gives CASSQQGMDSPLHF.

The chain joins TRBV6-1 to TRBJ1-2; TRBD1 might be the D (6 bases). Germline assignment: CDR1 MNHNS and CDR2 SASEGT. This CDR3 comprises 16 residues. Trimming shortened V by 1 base and J by 5 bases, and 17 bases separated the two germline ends. CDR3 DNA: TGTGCCAGCAGTGAAGTTCTCGACAGGTTCTCTTATGGCTACACCTTC. This sequence encodes CASSEVLDRFSYGYTF.

The CDR3 reads CASSPLPGSSGNTIYF. CDR3 bases: TGTGCCAGCTCACCACTTCCGGGTTCGTCGGGAAACACCATATATTTT. The rearrangement links TRBV18 to TRBJ1-3; D gene uncertain. Per the germline V gene, CDR1 is KGHSH and CDR2 is LQKENI. The V end was cut by 1 base, the J end by 4 bases, with 14 bases between. CDR3 length: 16 residues.